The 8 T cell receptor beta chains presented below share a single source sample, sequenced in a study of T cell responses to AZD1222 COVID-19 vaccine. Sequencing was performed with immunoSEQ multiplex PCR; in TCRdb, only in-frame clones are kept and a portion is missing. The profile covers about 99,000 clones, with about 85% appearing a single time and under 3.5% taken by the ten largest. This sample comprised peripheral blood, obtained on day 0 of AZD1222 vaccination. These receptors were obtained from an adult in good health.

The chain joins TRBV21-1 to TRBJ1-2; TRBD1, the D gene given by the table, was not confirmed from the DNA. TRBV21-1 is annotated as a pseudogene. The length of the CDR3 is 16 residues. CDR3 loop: CASTLTKLRIGVGYTF. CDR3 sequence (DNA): TGTGCCAGCACCCTCACTAAACTACGTATAGGGGTAGGCTACACCTTC.

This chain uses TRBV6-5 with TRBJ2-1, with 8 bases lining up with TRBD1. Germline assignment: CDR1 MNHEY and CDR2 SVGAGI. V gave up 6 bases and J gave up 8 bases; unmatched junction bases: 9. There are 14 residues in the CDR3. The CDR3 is CASSGQGNIDEQFF. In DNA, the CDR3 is TGTGCCAGCAGCGGACAGGGTAATATAGATGAGCAGTTCTTC.

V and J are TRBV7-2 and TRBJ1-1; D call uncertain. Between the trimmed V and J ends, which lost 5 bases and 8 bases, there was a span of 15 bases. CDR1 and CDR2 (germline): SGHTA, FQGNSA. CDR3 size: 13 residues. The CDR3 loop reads CASSLPARREAFF. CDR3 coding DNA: TGTGCCAGCAGCCTCCCGGCCCGCCGAGAAGCTTTCTTT.

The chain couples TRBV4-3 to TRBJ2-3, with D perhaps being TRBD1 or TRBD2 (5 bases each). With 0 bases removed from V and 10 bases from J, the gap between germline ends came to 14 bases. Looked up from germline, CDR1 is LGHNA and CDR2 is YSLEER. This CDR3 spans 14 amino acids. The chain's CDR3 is CASSQDGALGAQYF. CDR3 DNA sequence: TGCGCCAGCAGCCAAGACGGGGCGTTGGGTGCGCAGTATTTT.

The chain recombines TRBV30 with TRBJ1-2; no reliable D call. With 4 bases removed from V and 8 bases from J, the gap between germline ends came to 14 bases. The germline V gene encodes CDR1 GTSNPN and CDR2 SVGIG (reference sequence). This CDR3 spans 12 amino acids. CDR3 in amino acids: CAWKGPRIGYTF. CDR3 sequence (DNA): TGTGCCTGGAAGGGCCCAAGAATCGGCTACACCTTC.

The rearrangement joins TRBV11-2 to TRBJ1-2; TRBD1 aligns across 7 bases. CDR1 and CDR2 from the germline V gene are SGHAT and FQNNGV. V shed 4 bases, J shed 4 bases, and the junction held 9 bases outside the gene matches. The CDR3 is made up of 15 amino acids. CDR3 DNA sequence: TGTGCCAGCAGCTCTAACAGGGGAGAAGGCTATGGCTACACCTTC. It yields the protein CASSSNRGEGYGYTF.

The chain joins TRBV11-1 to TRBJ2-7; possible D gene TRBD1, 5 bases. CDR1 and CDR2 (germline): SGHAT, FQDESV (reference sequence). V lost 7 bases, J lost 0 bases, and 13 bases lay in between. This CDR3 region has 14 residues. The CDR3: CASTYSDSSYEQYF. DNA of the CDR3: TGTGCCAGCACCTACTCAGACAGCTCCTACGAGCAGTACTTC.

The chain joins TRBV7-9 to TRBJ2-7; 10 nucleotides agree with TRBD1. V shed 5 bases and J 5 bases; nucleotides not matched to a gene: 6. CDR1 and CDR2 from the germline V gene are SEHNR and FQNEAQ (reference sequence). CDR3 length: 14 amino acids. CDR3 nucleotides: TGTGCCAGCAGCCTTGGGACAGGGGTTCACGAGCAGTACGTC. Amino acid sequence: CASSLGTGVHEQYV.